Below are 12 T cell receptor beta chains sequenced from a single sample in a study of cytomegalovirus exposure and HLA in healthy donors listed by TCRdb under 2017. The receptor library was made with the immunoSEQ multiplex PCR assay. The multiplex PCR relied on a mix of 60 forward primers for TCR Vbeta segments and 13 reverse primers for TCR Jbeta segments. TCRdb obtained this table from immuneACCESS and retained in-frame rearrangements with V and J assigned. These tables miss some clones; where compared with another copy, unresolved V genes account for less than half of the shortfall, and the remainder is unexplained. Within this sample are roughly 100,000 clones, with approximately 72% of them counted one time only. The top ten clones comprise about 3.5% of the sample. The sample was PBMCs. Source of these receptors: a woman in her forties or fifties in good health and CMV-seronegative.

This clone was counted between two and nine times. V gene TRBV2 combines with J gene TRBJ2-3, with 12 bases aligning to TRBD1. Germline V gives CDR1 SNHLY, CDR2 FYNNEI. The junction had 9 bases not matched to a gene; V was cut back by 10 bases and J by 7 bases. The CDR3 loop spans 14 amino acids. CDR3 bases: TGTGCCACCCGGGACAGGGGGCTACTTAATACGCAGTATTTT. Amino acids: CATRDRGLLNTQYF. The full variable domain, with the rest looked up from reference TRBV2 and TRBJ2-3, is EPEVTQTPSHQVTQMGQEVILRCVPISNHLYFYWYRQILGQKVEFLVSFYNNEISEKSEIFDDQFSVERPDGSNFTLKIRSTKLEDSAMYFCATRDRGLLNTQYFGPGTRLTVL.

This clone showed up just a few times. The chain has TRBV29-1 and TRBJ2-1; D gene ambiguous. The CDR3 has 13 residues. Germline values: CDR1 SQVTM, CDR2 ANQGSEA. V shed 0 bases and J shed 12 bases, with 15 bases lying between them. This CDR3 reads CSVEDRSGTVQFF. The CDR3 bases are TGCAGCGTTGAAGATCGTTCGGGTACGGTGCAGTTCTTC.

In its sample, this clone was seen once. The chain links TRBV5-1 to TRBJ2-5, with a weak D call TRBD1 (6 bases). The CDR3 spans 16 residues. Germline V gene data show CDR1 as SGHRS and CDR2 as YFSETQ. V was shortened by 1 base and J by 1 base, with 14 bases between the two germline ends. The CDR3 nucleotides are TGCGCCAGCAGCTTGAGTACAGGGACAATCCAAGAGACCCAGTACTTC. Its translation: CASSLSTGTIQETQYF. Using reference TRBV5-1 and TRBJ2-5 for the parts outside the CDR3, the full variable domain is KAGVTQTPRYLIKTRGQQVTLSCSPISGHRSVSWYQQTPGQGLQFLFEYFSETQRNKGNFPGRFSGRQFSNSRSEMNVSTLELGDSALYLCASSLSTGTIQETQYFGPGTRLLVL.

The V call is TRBV5-1, the J call TRBJ2-2; D perhaps matches TRBD2 (6 bases). The germline V and J ends were trimmed by 0 bases and 6 bases, with 6 bases remaining between them. Germline CDR1 reads SGHRS; CDR2 reads YFSETQ. The CDR3 contains 13 residues. The DNA for the CDR3 is TGCGCCAGCAGCTTGGGGGAGGCCGGGGAGCTGTTTTTT. Translated, it gives CASSLGEAGELFF.

The chain uses TRBV30 and TRBJ2-5, with D maybe TRBD1 (5 bases). Germline V gene lookup returns CDR1 GTSNPN and CDR2 SVGIG (reference sequence). The CDR3 runs 12 residues. V was shortened by 5 bases and J by 7 bases, with 14 bases between the two germline ends. The CDR3 loop reads CAWGAGARTQYF. The CDR3 coding sequence is TGTGCCTGGGGGGCAGGAGCAAGGACCCAGTACTTC.

The rearrangement links TRBV18 to TRBJ1-5; D is ambiguous. This CDR3 is built from 15 residues. Trimming pared 2 bases from V and 0 bases from J, leaving 8 bases between. Germline V gene sequence: CDR1 KGHSH, CDR2 LQKENI. CDR3 bases: TGTGCCAGCTCACCAGCAGGTAGTAGCAATCAGCCCCAGCATTTT. The encoded protein is CASSPAGSSNQPQHF.

The chain links TRBV30 to TRBJ1-1; 7 bases line up with TRBD1. V dropped 2 bases and J dropped 1; count of bases not matched to a gene: 4. Germline lookup yields CDR1 GTSNPN and CDR2 SVGIG (reference sequence). This CDR3 spans 14 amino acids. The CDR3 region is CAWSTGTANTEAFF. CDR3 sequence (DNA): TGTGCCTGGAGTACCGGGACAGCGAACACTGAAGCTTTCTTT.

This chain connects TRBV11-2 to TRBJ2-5; 7 bases align to TRBD1. J was trimmed by 2 bases and V by 4 bases; bases with no gene match: 13. The length of the CDR3 is 17 residues. The germline V gene has CDR1 SGHAT and CDR2 FQNNGV. CDR3 nucleotides: TGTGCCAGCAGCTCAGGAACAGGGGTCTTGGGTCAAGAGACCCAGTACTTC. Protein sequence: CASSSGTGVLGQETQYF. Looking up the rest from reference TRBV11-2 and TRBJ2-5 gives the full variable domain: EAGVAQSPRYKIIEKRQSVAFWCNPISGHATLYWYQQILGQGPKLLIQFQNNGVVDDSQLPKDRFSAERLKGVDSTLKIQPAKLEDSAVYLCASSSGTGVLGQETQYFGPGTRLLVL.

This chain connects TRBV5-1 to TRBJ1-3; D not certain. The CDR3 is made up of 12 amino acids. Germline values: CDR1 SGHRS, CDR2 YFSETQ. Trimming removed 2 bases from V and 4 bases from J, with 4 bases in between. CDR3 loop: CASSFAGNTIYF. DNA for the CDR3: TGCGCCAGCAGCTTCGCGGGAAACACCATATATTTT.

The chain is built from TRBV28 and TRBJ1-1; maybe TRBD1 (6 bases). Germline CDR1 is MDHEN and CDR2 is SYDVKM. V lost 8 bases to trimming and J lost 7 bases, with 23 bases between them. This CDR3 comprises 15 residues. CDR3 DNA: TGTGCCAGCTTAACCGGGGAGGGGGTGATGCGTGAAGCTTTCTTT. This gives the protein CASLTGEGVMREAFF.

This chain uses TRBV7-9 with TRBJ1-6; 8 positions agree with TRBD1. V dropped 7 bases and J dropped 7; count of bases not matched to a gene: 6. This CDR3 contains 14 residues. Germline V gene sequence: CDR1 SEHNR, CDR2 FQNEAQ (reference sequence). This CDR3 reads CASTRQGANSPLHF. The CDR3 DNA reads TGTGCCAGCACCCGTCAGGGGGCAAATTCACCCCTCCACTTT.

The sample holds a few counts of this clone. The rearrangement links TRBV19 to TRBJ2-1, with D possibly matching TRBD2 (6 bases). CDR3 length equals 17 residues. Germline CDR1 and CDR2: LNHDA and SQIVND (reference sequence). V was pared by 2 bases and J by 4 bases, with 18 bases between. Here the CDR3 DNA reads TGTGCCAGTAGTATAAACCCCGGGGCGGGACCTTACAATGAGCAGTTCTTC. Its protein product is CASSINPGAGPYNEQFF.